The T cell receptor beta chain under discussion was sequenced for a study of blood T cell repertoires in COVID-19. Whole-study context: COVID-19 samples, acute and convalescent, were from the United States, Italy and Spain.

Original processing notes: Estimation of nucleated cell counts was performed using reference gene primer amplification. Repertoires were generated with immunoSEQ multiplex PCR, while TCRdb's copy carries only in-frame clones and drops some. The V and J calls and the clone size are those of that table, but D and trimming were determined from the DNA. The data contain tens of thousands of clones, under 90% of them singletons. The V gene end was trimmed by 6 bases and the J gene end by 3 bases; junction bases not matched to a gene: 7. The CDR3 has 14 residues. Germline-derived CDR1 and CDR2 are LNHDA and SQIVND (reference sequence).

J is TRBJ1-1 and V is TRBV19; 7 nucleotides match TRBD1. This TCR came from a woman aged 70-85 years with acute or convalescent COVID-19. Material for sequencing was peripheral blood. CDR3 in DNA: TGTGCCAGTAGGCCTCTCGACAGGGACACTGAAGCTTTCTTT. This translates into CASRPLDRDTEAFF.